The next 30 T cell receptor beta chains were all read from a single sample in a study of PD-1 blockade in classical Hodgkin lymphoma. Autologous stem cell transplantation was followed by relapse in every patient, and brentuximab vedotin exposure varied. Profiled with immunoSEQ multiplex PCR; TCRdb holds only in-frame clones, not every one. The top ten hold about 4.4% of the sample, which has approximately 14,000 clones, roughly 82% seen once. The sequences come from peripheral blood mononuclear cells (PBMCs), collected at baseline. All receptors come from a human donor with classical Hodgkin lymphoma.

By sample fraction, this clone is medium-sized. The chain uses TRBV4-1 and TRBJ2-7; 7 bases are a match to TRBD1. This CDR3 comprises 15 residues. V dropped 1 base and J dropped 3; count of bases not matched to a gene: 6. Per the germline V gene, CDR1 is MGHRA and CDR2 is YSYEKL. The CDR3 DNA reads as TGCGCCAGCAGCCAAGGTTTTACAGGGGTCTACGAGCAGTACTTC. Its translation is CASSQGFTGVYEQYF.

The CDR3 DNA is TGTGCCATCCAGGGTGGAAGTTCCTACGAGCAGTACTTC. Its protein product is CAIQGGSSYEQYF. V usage is TRBV28 and J usage is TRBJ2-7, with D perhaps matching TRBD1 (5 bases). The CDR3 has 13 residues. V was pared by 10 bases and J by 1 base, with 14 bases between. Looked up from germline, CDR1 is MDHEN and CDR2 is SYDVKM.

The chain carries TRBV19 and TRBJ2-7; D gene ambiguous. This CDR3 has 14 amino acids. V lost 6 bases, J lost 0 bases, and 12 bases lay in between. Germline V gene data show CDR1 as LNHDA and CDR2 as SQIVND (reference sequence). CDR3 residues: CASSEASYSYEQYF. In nucleotides, the CDR3 is TGTGCCAGTAGCGAGGCATCCTACTCCTACGAGCAGTACTTC. Together with reference TRBV19 and TRBJ2-7, the CDR3 gives the full variable domain: DGGITQSPKYLFRKEGQNVTLSCEQNLNHDAMYWYRQDPGQGLRLIYYSQIVNDFQKGDIAEGYSVSREKKESFPLTVTSAQKNPTAFYLCASSEASYSYEQYFGPGTRLTVT.

This chain joins TRBV29-1 and TRBJ2-5, with unresolved D. The V and J ends lost 2 bases and 0 bases respectively, with 13 bases between them. This CDR3 has 15 residues. CDR1 SQVTM and CDR2 ANQGSEA come from the germline V gene. This CDR3 is CSVENQVGNQETQYF. Written as DNA, the CDR3 is TGCAGCGTTGAAAATCAGGTGGGGAACCAAGAGACCCAGTACTTC.

This rearrangement joins TRBV18 to TRBJ2-1; D is unresolved. Trimming cost V 1 base and J 0 bases, with 13 bases left between them. The CDR3 totals 17 residues. Looked up from germline, CDR1 is KGHSH and CDR2 is LQKENI. CDR3 DNA: TGTGCCAGCTCACCACTACCGGGTCCAAGCTCCTACAATGAGCAGTTCTTC. Its protein product is CASSPLPGPSSYNEQFF. The entire variable domain, with the rest obtained from reference TRBV18 and TRBJ2-1, is as follows: NAGVMQNPRHLVRRRGQEARLRCSPMKGHSHVYWYRQLPEEGLKFMVYLQKENIIDESGMPKERFSAEFPKEGPSILRIQQVVRGDSAAYFCASSPLPGPSSYNEQFFGPGTRLTVL.

The rearrangement links TRBV28 to TRBJ2-5; 9 bases agree with TRBD1. Germline CDR1 reads MDHEN; CDR2 reads SYDVKM. V lost 6 bases and J lost 7; bases outside the gene matches: 6. The CDR3 length is 13 residues. In DNA, the CDR3 is TGTGCCAGCAGCACAGGGGGCTCAGGGACCCAGTACTTC. Translation: CASSTGGSGTQYF.

This clone is medium-sized in the sample. J is TRBJ1-1 and V is TRBV2; TRBD1 matches at 8 bases. In germline, CDR1 is SNHLY, CDR2 FYNNEI. This CDR3 has 11 amino acids. CDR3 amino acids: CEGQGNTEAFF. CDR3 in DNA: TGTGAAGGACAGGGGAACACTGAAGCTTTCTTT.

The rearrangement uses TRBV18 and TRBJ2-2; TRBD2 matches at 10 bases. The CDR3 has 19 residues. The V and J ends lost 2 bases and 1 base, in that order; junction bases with no gene match: 10. Germline lookup yields CDR1 KGHSH and CDR2 LQKENI. The CDR3 nucleotides read TGTGCCAGCTCACCATTGGCTAGCGGGGGCCGACAGAACACCGGGGAGCTGTTTTTT. Translating it yields CASSPLASGGRQNTGELFF.

This chain joins TRBV6-1 and TRBJ1-6; possible D gene TRBD1, 5 bases. V was shortened by 0 bases and J by 10 bases, with 16 bases between the two germline ends. CDR3 length: 16 amino acids. The germline gives CDR1 MNHNS, CDR2 SASEGT. CDR3 DNA: TGTGCCAGCAGTGAAGCCCTTTTCAGGGACCAATCACCCCTCCACTTT. Protein sequence: CASSEALFRDQSPLHF.

This clone has only one observation. The chain recombines TRBV18 with TRBJ2-7; 8 nucleotides line up with TRBD1. The V segment lost 3 bases and the J segment 5 bases; nucleotides outside the gene matches: 15. Germline V lookup: CDR1 KGHSH, CDR2 LQKENI. The CDR3 covers 17 residues. This chain's CDR3 is CASSPPIWDRNSHEQYF. Written as DNA, the CDR3 is TGTGCCAGCTCACCGCCTATCTGGGACAGGAATTCTCACGAGCAGTACTTC.

V usage is TRBV5-1 and J usage is TRBJ2-3; 8 bases line up with TRBD1. The germline V gene has CDR1 SGHRS and CDR2 YFSETQ. V lost 0 bases to trimming and J lost 3 bases; unmatched junction nucleotides: 15. The CDR3 loop spans 19 amino acids. The CDR3 nucleotides read TGCGCCAGCAGCTTGGGGCAGGGGGCGTTTTACGGAGCAACAGATACGCAGTATTTT. It is translated as CASSLGQGAFYGATDTQYF.

This clone came up a few times. The chain carries TRBV6-1 and TRBJ2-3; TRBD1 matches 10 bases. Germline V gives CDR1 MNHNS, CDR2 SASEGT. The V segment lost 1 base and the J segment 3 bases; nucleotides outside the gene matches: 1. The CDR3 extends over 15 amino acids. CDR3 in DNA: TGTGCCAGCAGTGAAGGACAGGGGGCAACAGATACGCAGTATTTT. It codes for CASSEGQGATDTQYF.

V is TRBV28 and J is TRBJ1-2, with D hard to call. Trimming took off 6 bases at V and 8 bases at J, with 19 bases between the two ends. Germline V lookup: CDR1 MDHEN, CDR2 SYDVKM. The CDR3 spans 14 residues. The CDR3 region has the DNA TGTGCCAGCAGCCCAGATGGACGGCGAGGAGGCTACACCTTC. The encoded protein is CASSPDGRRGGYTF.

The V call is TRBV6-6, the J call TRBJ1-3, with 8 bases matching TRBD1. With 7 bases clipped from V and 0 bases from J, the junction kept 5 bases outside the gene matches. CDR1 and CDR2 (germline): MNHNY, SVGAGI (reference sequence). The CDR3 length is 15 residues. This CDR3 reads CASITGTGSGNTIYF. For the CDR3, the DNA is TGTGCCAGCATAACCGGGACAGGCTCTGGAAACACCATATATTTT.

The chain uses TRBV27 and TRBJ2-2, with TRBD2 identical over 13 bases. J gave up 0 bases and V 3 bases, and 13 bases lay outside the gene matches. The CDR3 consists of 21 residues. From germline, CDR1 is MNHEY and CDR2 SMNVEV (reference sequence). The CDR3 DNA reads TGTGCCAGCAGTTTCCGACCCAGGACTAGCGGGAGAGATCCGAACACCGGGGAGCTGTTTTTT. This translates into CASSFRPRTSGRDPNTGELFF.

Details on this clone: Other DNA sequences in this specimen translate into the identical CDR3. V is TRBV6-1 and J is TRBJ2-7; no firm D call. Germline V gives CDR1 MNHNS, CDR2 SASEGT. Trimming took 4 bases from V and 0 from J, leaving 7 bases between them. This CDR3 comprises 13 residues. CDR3 sequence reads: CASSASYSYEQYF. The CDR3 coding sequence is TGTGCCAGCAGTGCGAGCTACTCCTACGAGCAGTACTTC.

This clone is categorized as medium-sized. The chain has TRBV7-6 and TRBJ1-6, with a possible D match to TRBD1 (5 bases). CDR1 and CDR2 from the germline V gene are SGHVS and FNYEAQ. CDR3 length: 12 residues. Trimming pared 8 bases from V and 9 bases from J, leaving 11 bases between. CDR3: CASGIQGSPLHF. The CDR3 nucleotides read TGTGCCAGCGGTATCCAGGGTTCACCCCTCCACTTT.

This chain connects TRBV7-9 to TRBJ2-3; 14 bases are a match to TRBD2. The V gene's germline CDR1 is SEHNR and CDR2 FQNEAQ (reference sequence). V lost 3 bases and J lost 5; bases outside the gene matches: 4. The CDR3 runs to 16 residues. Written as DNA, the CDR3 is TGTGCCAGCAGCTTTAGACTAGCGGGGGGGCGAGATACGCAGTATTTT. It yields the protein CASSFRLAGGRDTQYF.

Concerning this clone: One end of the junction does not line up with germline, which may come from a read error. V is TRBV9 and J is TRBJ2-3, with D perhaps TRBD2 (6 bases). CDR1 and CDR2 from the germline V gene are SGDLS and YYNGEE. CDR3 length: 13 amino acids. Here the CDR3 DNA reads TGTGCCAGCAGCACCACTAGCACAGATACGCAGTGTTTT. The encoded protein is CASSTTSTDTQCF. Drawing the rest from reference TRBV9 and TRBJ2-3, the complete variable domain is DSGVTQTPKHLITATGQRVTLRCSPRSGDLSVYWYQQSLDQGLQFLIQYYNGEERAKGNILERFSAQQFPDLHSELNLSSLELGDSALYFCASSTTSTDTQCFGPGTRLTVL.

The V and J genes are TRBV7-9 and TRBJ2-3; D unclear. This CDR3 contains 17 residues. Trimming took 1 base from V and 0 from J, leaving 14 bases between them. Looked up from germline, CDR1 is SEHNR and CDR2 is FQNEAQ (reference sequence). Here the CDR3 DNA reads TGTGCCAGCAGCTTAGAGGGATTTTCGGGTAGCACAGATACGCAGTATTTT. Protein sequence: CASSLEGFSGSTDTQYF.

The V and J genes are TRBV2 and TRBJ2-5; D might be TRBD1 (5 bases). The CDR3 has 14 residues. The V and J ends lost 5 bases and 0 bases respectively, with 10 bases between them. The germline V gene encodes CDR1 SNHLY and CDR2 FYNNEI. The CDR3 nucleotides read TGTGCCAGCAGTCGCGCAGGGTACCAAGAGACCCAGTACTTC. Its translation: CASSRAGYQETQYF.

The V gene is TRBV30, the J gene TRBJ1-2; TRBD1 matches 8 bases. The CDR3 consists of 14 residues. Unmatched junction bases numbered 9, after V lost 4 bases and J lost 5 bases. Germline V lookup: CDR1 GTSNPN, CDR2 SVGIG (reference sequence). This CDR3 reads CAWTKPGQAYGYTF. CDR3 DNA sequence: TGTGCCTGGACTAAACCGGGACAGGCATATGGCTACACCTTC.

This sequence joins TRBV28 and TRBJ1-5; a possible D gene is TRBD1 (6 bases). The CDR3 length is 15 residues. Germline V gives CDR1 MDHEN, CDR2 SYDVKM. V was clipped by 1 base and J by 7 bases, with 14 bases between them. CDR3 residues: CASSLFARGEQPQHF. The CDR3 nucleotides are TGTGCCAGCAGTTTATTCGCCAGGGGAGAACAGCCCCAGCATTTT.

The chain uses TRBV18 and TRBJ2-5; 7 nucleotides agree with TRBD2. Looked up from germline, CDR1 is KGHSH and CDR2 is LQKENI. V gave up 0 bases and J gave up 2 bases; unmatched junction bases: 6. The CDR3 consists of 16 residues. The CDR3 DNA follows: TGTGCCAGCTCACCACCGGTTGGCGGGGGACAAGAGACCCAGTACTTC. It specifies CASSPPVGGGQETQYF.

The genes are TRBV27 and TRBJ1-1; no reliable D call. Germline V gene lookup returns CDR1 MNHEY and CDR2 SMNVEV (reference sequence). The CDR3 loop spans 15 amino acids. The V end lost 0 bases, the J end lost 0 bases, and 8 bases lay between the germline ends. CDR3 in DNA: TGTGCCAGCAGTTTATCGTTTGGGATGAACACTGAAGCTTTCTTT. This encodes CASSLSFGMNTEAFF.

The CDR3 is CASSSQGAGNEKLFF. For the CDR3, the DNA is TGCGCCAGCAGCTCGCAGGGGGCGGGTAATGAAAAACTGTTTTTT. The chain combines TRBV5-1 with TRBJ1-4; TRBD1 agrees at 8 bases. V shed 3 bases, J shed 4 bases, and the junction held 5 bases outside the gene matches. This CDR3 has 15 amino acids. The germline gives CDR1 SGHRS, CDR2 YFSETQ.

This clone was seen only a few times. This chain links TRBV6-1 with TRBJ1-1, with 7 nucleotides matching TRBD1. This CDR3 has 12 amino acids. The germline V gene has CDR1 MNHNS and CDR2 SASEGT. J lost 5 bases, V lost 7 bases, and 4 bases had no gene match. In nucleotides, the CDR3 is TGTGCCAGCAACCAGGGGGGGACTGAAGCTTTCTTT. Translating gives CASNQGGTEAFF.

The genes are TRBV29-1 and TRBJ2-3, with unresolved D. Germline CDR1 is SQVTM and CDR2 is ANQGSEA. The CDR3 loop spans 12 amino acids. V was clipped by 6 bases and J by 3 bases, with 10 bases between them. As DNA, the CDR3 is TGCAGCGTCCGATACCAGACAGATACGCAGTATTTT. This translates into CSVRYQTDTQYF.

This clone was seen a few times. The CDR3 DNA reads TGTGCCAGCAGTGCCTCCAGGGGGCGAGAGACCCAGTACTTC. Amino acid sequence: CASSASRGRETQYF. V usage is TRBV25-1 and J usage is TRBJ2-5, with 8 bases aligning to TRBD1. The CDR3 is 14 residues long. V lost 4 bases, J lost 4 bases, and 5 bases stayed unmatched. In germline, CDR1 is MGHDK, CDR2 SYGVNS.

The chain joins TRBV19 to TRBJ1-5, with unresolved D. Deletions cut 1 base from V and 6 bases from J, with 13 bases between. This CDR3 region has 15 residues. CDR1 is LNHDA, CDR2 SQIVND, per germline (reference sequence). This CDR3 is CASSIGGLDGQPQHF. The CDR3 DNA reads as TGTGCCAGTAGTATAGGAGGACTGGACGGTCAGCCCCAGCATTTT.